This TCR beta chain was recovered during a study of T cell responses to AZD1222 COVID-19 vaccine. On the study more broadly: Second-dose schedules of about 4 or about 12 weeks were combined.

The data were produced by immunoSEQ multiplex PCR, yet TCRdb's version contains in-frame clones alone and is incomplete. The profile covers about 100,000 clones, with 88% appearing a single time and less than 3.5% taken by the ten largest. CDR1 and CDR2 (germline): MNHEY, SVGAGI. The CDR3 spans 14 residues. The V gene end was trimmed by 4 bases and the J gene end by 7 bases; junction bases not matched to a gene: 10. About this clone: Its antigen is undetermined.

Whole-study results and caveats: A mostly white British donor set with more females was recruited, and clonal diversity was possibly underestimated. Close to half of all spike-specific TCRs reportedly target regions of the variants that are unmutated. Receipt of two AZD1222 doses was followed by a rise in Spike-specific TCR breadth and depth.

This clonotype originated in an adult in good health. The J gene is TRBJ2-7, the V gene TRBV6-5; 7 nucleotides agree with TRBD1. The sequencing used peripheral blood, collected on day 0 of AZD1222 vaccination. The CDR3 here is CASSSRTGRREQYF. As DNA, the CDR3 is TGTGCCAGCAGTTCCCGGACAGGTAGGAGGGAGCAGTACTTC.